This TCR beta chain was obtained from a study of CD8 T cells in Susac syndrome. The V end was cut by 0 bases, the J end by 7 bases, with 10 bases between. The CDR3 extends over 13 amino acids. Germline CDR1 reads DFQATT; CDR2 reads SNEGSKA (reference sequence). Sequencing of TCR beta was performed on blood CD8+ and CD4+ T cells. Healthy donors matched for age and sex were used as controls. CD8+ and CD4+ T cells were negatively isolated; TEMRA cells were FACS-enriched. Random-hexamer reverse transcription was applied to roughly 0.5 to 1 ug RNA. Multiplex immunoSEQ PCR targeted 54 Vbeta and 13 Jbeta TCR beta segments. TCRdb reanalysed the immunoSEQ multiplex PCR reads using MiXCR and keeps one entry per CDR3 protein. Of 150,000 to 200,000 distinct CDR3 sequences listed, around 94% were seen once; the top ten hold under 0.15%.

The genes are TRBV20-1 and TRBJ2-4; TRBD1 is a possible D gene (6 bases). The sample comprised CD4+ T cells from PBMCs. This TCR came from a human donor in good health. The CDR3 sequence is CSARDPRGNIQYF. CDR3 nucleotide sequence: TGCAGTGCTAGAGATCCGAGGGGGAACATTCAGTACTTC.